This is a list of T cell receptor beta chains from one sample in a study of T cells in Graves' hyperthyroidism and ophthalmopathy. TCRdb processed the multiplex PCR reads anew with MiXCR; each CDR3 protein has one entry. The sample carries some 570,000 distinct CDR3 sequences, roughly 15% recorded once. The sequenced sample was blood. All receptors derive from a woman younger than 30 with Graves' ophthalmopathy. Each CDR3 is given with its conserved first and last residue. The order of the fields is V gene, clone size, CDR3 length, D gene, J gene, CDR3 DNA, CDR3 protein. D genes are given only for firm matches. Some rows have no size entry. The others give once, few or many, or a class for an expanded clone.

V: TRBV20-1
size: many
length: 14
D: -
J: TRBJ2-7
DNA: TGCAGTGCTCAACCCCGGGAGTCCTTCTACGAGCAGTACTTC
CDR3: CSAQPRESFYEQYF

V: TRBV28
size: many
length: 15
D: TRBD1
J: TRBJ1-1
DNA: TGTGCTACTAAATCGGCCGGGACAGGGAGCACTGAAGCTTTCTTT
CDR3: CATKSAGTGSTEAFF

V: TRBV6-6
size: many
length: 15
D: -
J: TRBJ1-2
DNA: TGTGCCAGCAGTTACTCTAAGGGCGGCGGCTATGGCTACACCTTC
CDR3: CASSYSKGGGYGYTF

V: TRBV25-1
size: -
length: 16
D: -
J: TRBJ2-2
DNA: TGTGCCAGCAGTGAGTGGAGGGGGGCGAACACCGGGGAGCTGTTTTTT
CDR3: CASSEWRGANTGELFF

V: TRBV3-1
size: many
length: 14
D: -
J: TRBJ1-2
DNA: TGTGCCAGCAGCCAAGGTTACTGGAACTATGGCTACACCTTC
CDR3: CASSQGYWNYGYTF

V: TRBV7-9
size: -
length: 14
D: TRBD1
J: TRBJ1-2
DNA: TGTGCCAGCAGCCCGTCCGGGACAGACTATGGCTACACCTTC
CDR3: CASSPSGTDYGYTF

V: TRBV5-8
size: many
length: 13
D: -
J: TRBJ1-1
DNA: TGTGCCAGCAGACAGGGTGGGAACACTGAAGCTTTCTTT
CDR3: CASRQGGNTEAFF

V: TRBV15
size: -
length: 14
D: -
J: TRBJ1-1
DNA: TGTGCCACCAGCAGAGTGACAGGAAACACTGAAGCTTTCTTT
CDR3: CATSRVTGNTEAFF

V: TRBV5-1
size: many
length: 16
D: TRBD1
J: TRBJ2-3
DNA: TGCGCCAGCAGCTTGGAGCAGGGGGCGCGAACAGATACGCAGTATTTT
CDR3: CASSLEQGARTDTQYF

V: TRBV6-2/TRBV6-3
size: -
length: 17
D: TRBD2
J: TRBJ2-3
DNA: TGTGCCAGCAGTTACTCCCTAGCGGAAACTAGCACAGATACGCAGTATTTT
CDR3: CASSYSLAETSTDTQYF

V: TRBV6-5
size: -
length: 14
D: -
J: TRBJ2-7
DNA: TGTGCCAGCAGTTACTCGCGGACCCCCTACGAGCAGTACTTC
CDR3: CASSYSRTPYEQYF

V: TRBV6-1
size: -
length: 16
D: -
J: TRBJ2-3
DNA: TGTGCCAGCAGTGCAGGACCGGCGTCTAGTCGGGATACGCAGTATTTT
CDR3: CASSAGPASSRDTQYF

V: TRBV30
size: few
length: 16
D: TRBD1
J: TRBJ2-1
DNA: TGTGCCTGGAGAGCAACCGGGACAGGGAATTACGATGAGCAGTTCTTC
CDR3: CAWRATGTGNYDEQFF

V: TRBV11-2
size: few
length: 16
D: -
J: TRBJ1-6
DNA: TGTGCCAGCAGCTTAGAGGGCCCCGAGGTTAATTCACCCCTCCACTTT
CDR3: CASSLEGPEVNSPLHF

V: TRBV28
size: few
length: 13
D: TRBD1
J: TRBJ2-4
DNA: TGTGCCAGCAGTTTAACAGGGGGGAACATTCAGTACTTC
CDR3: CASSLTGGNIQYF

V: TRBV4-2
size: -
length: 15
D: TRBD1
J: TRBJ1-5
DNA: TGTGCCAGCAGCCAAGATTGGACAGGCAGGTTGCCCCAGCATTTT
CDR3: CASSQDWTGRLPQHF

V: TRBV4-1
size: -
length: 15
D: TRBD1
J: TRBJ1-1
DNA: TGCGCCAGCAGCCAAGTAGGGACAGAGAACACTGAAGCTTTCTTT
CDR3: CASSQVGTENTEAFF

V: TRBV6-5
size: -
length: 14
D: -
J: TRBJ1-5
DNA: TGTGCCAGCAGTTACACGAATAGCAATCAGCCCCAGCATTTT
CDR3: CASSYTNSNQPQHF

V: TRBV5-1
size: many
length: 15
D: -
J: TRBJ2-1
DNA: TGCGCCAGCAGCCACCTTAGCGGCCAAGGGAATGAGCAGTTCTTC
CDR3: CASSHLSGQGNEQFF

V: TRBV30
size: many
length: 13
D: -
J: TRBJ2-1
DNA: TGTGCCTGGAGTGCAGGCTCAGGGGACGAGCAGTTCTTC
CDR3: CAWSAGSGDEQFF

V: TRBV5-1
size: many
length: 16
D: TRBD2
J: TRBJ2-1
DNA: TGCGCCAGCAGCGTAGATAGCGGGAGGGTAAACAATGAGCAGTTCTTC
CDR3: CASSVDSGRVNNEQFF

V: TRBV6-1
size: once
length: 12
D: -
J: TRBJ1-1
DNA: TGTGCCGGCAGCTTCCCGGGGACTGAAGCTTTCTTT
CDR3: CAGSFPGTEAFF

V: TRBV9
size: -
length: 15
D: -
J: TRBJ2-7
DNA: TGTGCCAGCAGCCCCACTGGGGGCACGGCCCACGAGCAGTACTTC
CDR3: CASSPTGGTAHEQYF

V: TRBV30
size: many
length: 12
D: -
J: TRBJ1-1
DNA: TGTGCCTGGAGTCCGACGAACACTGAAGCTTTCTTT
CDR3: CAWSPTNTEAFF

V: TRBV7-2
size: few
length: 15
D: TRBD1
J: TRBJ1-5
DNA: TGTGCCAGCAGCTTAGTACAGGGGACCAGTCAGCCCCAGCATTTT
CDR3: CASSLVQGTSQPQHF

V: TRBV28
size: many
length: 13
D: -
J: TRBJ2-7
DNA: TGTGCCAGCAGTTTGAGGGGTTCGAATGAGCAGTACTTC
CDR3: CASSLRGSNEQYF

V: TRBV28
size: many
length: 13
D: TRBD1
J: TRBJ2-7
DNA: TGTGCCAGCAGAGACAGGGGGCATTCCGAGCAGTACTTC
CDR3: CASRDRGHSEQYF

V: TRBV7-2
size: -
length: 14
D: TRBD2
J: TRBJ2-1
DNA: TGTGCCAGCAGCTCAGGGACTAGCCTCGACGAGCAGTTCTTC
CDR3: CASSSGTSLDEQFF

V: TRBV12-3/TRBV12-4
size: few
length: 15
D: -
J: TRBJ1-2
DNA: TGTGCCAGCAGTTCCCAAGGGACTCCTGTCTATGGCTACACCTTC
CDR3: CASSSQGTPVYGYTF

V: TRBV30
size: many
length: 13
D: -
J: TRBJ2-3
DNA: TGTGCCTGGAACATATTCGAGACAGATACGCAGTATTTT
CDR3: CAWNIFETDTQYF

V: TRBV20-1
size: -
length: 18
D: -
J: TRBJ1-6
DNA: TGCAGTGCTAGACTTCACAGCGCTACAGGGTTAATCAATTCACCCCTCCACTTT
CDR3: CSARLHSATGLINSPLHF

V: TRBV7-3
size: -
length: 15
D: -
J: TRBJ2-3
DNA: TGTGCCAGCAGCTTAACGGGGGGGGCAGCAGATACGCAGTATTTT
CDR3: CASSLTGGAADTQYF

V: TRBV24-1
size: few
length: 15
D: -
J: TRBJ2-3
DNA: TGTGCCACCAGTGATCTCGTCGGGGCCGGAGATACGCAGTATTTT
CDR3: CATSDLVGAGDTQYF

V: TRBV3-1
size: -
length: 17
D: TRBD2
J: TRBJ2-2
DNA: TGTGCCAGCAGCCTCTCCTGGGGGACTAGCGGTTCCGGGGAGCTGTTTTTT
CDR3: CASSLSWGTSGSGELFF

V: TRBV19
size: -
length: 15
D: -
J: TRBJ1-2
DNA: TGTGCCAGTAGTATTTCGGACAGCCGGAGGTATGGCTACACCTTC
CDR3: CASSISDSRRYGYTF

V: TRBV24-1
size: -
length: 19
D: -
J: TRBJ2-2
DNA: TGTGCCACCAGGACCCCCGGTGGGACCCCAGGACGGAGCACCGGGGAGCTGTTTTTT
CDR3: CATRTPGGTPGRSTGELFF

V: TRBV20-1
size: few
length: 13
D: TRBD1
J: TRBJ2-7
DNA: TGCAGTGCTAGTCAGGACAGGGGTTACGAGCAGTACTTC
CDR3: CSASQDRGYEQYF

V: TRBV6-2/TRBV6-3
size: -
length: 16
D: TRBD1
J: TRBJ2-7
DNA: TGTGCCAGCAGAAACTTCCGGACAGGGAACACCTACGAGCAGTACTTC
CDR3: CASRNFRTGNTYEQYF

V: TRBV15
size: few
length: 13
D: -
J: TRBJ1-5
DNA: TGTGCCACCCGGACAGAACTAAATCAGCCCCAGCATTTT
CDR3: CATRTELNQPQHF

V: TRBV2
size: many
length: 14
D: -
J: TRBJ1-1
DNA: TGTGCCAGCAGTGAAGCGCTAGTGAACACTGAAGCTTTCTTT
CDR3: CASSEALVNTEAFF

V: TRBV13
size: few
length: 16
D: TRBD2
J: TRBJ2-1
DNA: TGTGCCAGCCAAGGCGGGAGGGCCGGCTCCTACAATGAGCAGTTCTTC
CDR3: CASQGGRAGSYNEQFF

V: TRBV20-1
size: many
length: 15
D: -
J: TRBJ2-3
DNA: TGCAGTGCGCTCCGGTGGAGGGGATTTCCCGATACGCAGTATTTT
CDR3: CSALRWRGFPDTQYF

V: TRBV10-3
size: many
length: 14
D: TRBD2
J: TRBJ2-7
DNA: TGTGCCATCAGCCTACTAGCGGGAGAAGGCGAGCAGTACTTC
CDR3: CAISLLAGEGEQYF

V: TRBV30
size: many
length: 17
D: TRBD1
J: TRBJ1-1
DNA: TGTGCCTGGAGTGTACGTCGGACAGGGGGCAGGAACACTGAAGCTTTCTTT
CDR3: CAWSVRRTGGRNTEAFF

V: TRBV25-1
size: few
length: 15
D: TRBD1
J: TRBJ2-7
DNA: TGTGCCAGCAGTGAAACTACAGGGGGCAAGGACGAGCAGTACTTC
CDR3: CASSETTGGKDEQYF

V: TRBV28
size: once
length: 14
D: -
J: TRBJ2-7
DNA: TGTGCCAGTTCCTCGGCGGCAACCCGCCTGGCGCCGTACTTC
CDR3: CASSSAATRLAPYF

V: TRBV3-1
size: many
length: 15
D: TRBD1
J: TRBJ2-2
DNA: TGTGCCAGCAGCCAAGTTACAGGGGGCAACGGGGAGCTGTTTTTT
CDR3: CASSQVTGGNGELFF

V: TRBV18
size: many
length: 13
D: -
J: TRBJ1-6
DNA: TGTGCCAGCTCACCTGGGAGGGATTCACCCCTCCACTTT
CDR3: CASSPGRDSPLHF

V: TRBV7-8
size: many
length: 12
D: -
J: TRBJ2-3
DNA: TGTGCCAGCAGCCGTTACACAGATACGCAGTATTTT
CDR3: CASSRYTDTQYF

V: TRBV29-1
size: few
length: 13
D: TRBD1
J: TRBJ1-5
DNA: TGCAGCACCCCCCAGGGGGCAAATCAGCCCCAGCATTTT
CDR3: CSTPQGANQPQHF

V: TRBV28
size: many
length: 15
D: -
J: TRBJ1-4
DNA: TGTGCCAGCAGTTCCGTTTCGTTGGGACATGAAAAACTGTTTTTT
CDR3: CASSSVSLGHEKLFF

V: TRBV9
size: -
length: 15
D: -
J: TRBJ2-3
DNA: TGTGCCAGCAGCGTAGAGGGGCCATACACAGATACGCAGTATTTT
CDR3: CASSVEGPYTDTQYF

V: TRBV4-1
size: many
length: 15
D: -
J: TRBJ1-2
DNA: TGCGCCAGCAGCCAAGCGACAGGAGTTCGCTATGGCTACACCTTC
CDR3: CASSQATGVRYGYTF

V: TRBV30
size: many
length: 11
D: -
J: TRBJ1-1
DNA: TGTGCCTTCACCCCCGCGGGTTGGGCTTTCTTT
CDR3: CAFTPAGWAFF

V: TRBV20-1
size: few
length: 14
D: -
J: TRBJ2-7
DNA: TGCAGTGTTTTGAGACCGGACAGACCCTACGAGCAGTACTTC
CDR3: CSVLRPDRPYEQYF

V: TRBV6-6
size: many
length: 14
D: -
J: TRBJ1-1
DNA: TGTGCCAGCAGTTACTCTAGCACCAACACTGAAGCTTTCTTT
CDR3: CASSYSSTNTEAFF

V: TRBV6-1
size: many
length: 13
D: -
J: TRBJ1-1
DNA: TGTGCCAGCACCACGGGGGGCCGGGCTGAAGCTTTCTTT
CDR3: CASTTGGRAEAFF